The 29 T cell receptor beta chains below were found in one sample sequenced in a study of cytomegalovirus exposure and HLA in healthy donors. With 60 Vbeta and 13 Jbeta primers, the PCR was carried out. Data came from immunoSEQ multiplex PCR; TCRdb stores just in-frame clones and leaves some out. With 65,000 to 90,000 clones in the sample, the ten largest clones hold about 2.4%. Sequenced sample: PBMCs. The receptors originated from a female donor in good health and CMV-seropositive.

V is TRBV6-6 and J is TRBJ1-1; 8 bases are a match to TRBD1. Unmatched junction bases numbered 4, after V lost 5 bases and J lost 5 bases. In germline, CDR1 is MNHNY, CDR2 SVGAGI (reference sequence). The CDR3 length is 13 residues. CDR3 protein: CASSPRQGTEAFF. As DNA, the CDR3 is TGTGCCAGCAGTCCCCGACAGGGGACTGAAGCTTTCTTT.

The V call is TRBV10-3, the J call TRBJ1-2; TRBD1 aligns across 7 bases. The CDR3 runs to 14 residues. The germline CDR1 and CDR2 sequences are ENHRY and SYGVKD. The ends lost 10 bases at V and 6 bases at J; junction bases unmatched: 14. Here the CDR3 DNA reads TGTGCCACCCTAGGTGAGACAGGGCTCAATGGCTACACCTTC. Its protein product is CATLGETGLNGYTF.

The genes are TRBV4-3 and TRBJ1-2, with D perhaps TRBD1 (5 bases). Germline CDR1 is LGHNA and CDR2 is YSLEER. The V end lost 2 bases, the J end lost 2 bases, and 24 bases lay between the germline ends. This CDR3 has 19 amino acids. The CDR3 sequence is CASSQYYIPRGTPNYGYTF. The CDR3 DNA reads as TGCGCCAGCAGCCAATACTACATTCCGCGCGGGACGCCGAACTATGGCTACACCTTC.

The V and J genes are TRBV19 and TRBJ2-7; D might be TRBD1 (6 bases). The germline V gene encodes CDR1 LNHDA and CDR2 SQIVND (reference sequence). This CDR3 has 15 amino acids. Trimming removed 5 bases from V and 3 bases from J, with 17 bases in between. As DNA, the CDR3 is TGTGCCAGTAGTTATAGACAGGACGGTAGCTACGAGCAGTACTTC. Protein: CASSYRQDGSYEQYF.

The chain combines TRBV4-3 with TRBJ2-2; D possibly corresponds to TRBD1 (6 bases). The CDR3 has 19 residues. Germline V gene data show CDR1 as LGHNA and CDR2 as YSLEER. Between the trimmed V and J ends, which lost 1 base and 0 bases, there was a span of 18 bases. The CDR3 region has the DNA TGCGCCAGCAGCCAAGGCCGGACAGAAAATTTCGCGAACACCGGGGAGCTGTTTTTT. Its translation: CASSQGRTENFANTGELFF.

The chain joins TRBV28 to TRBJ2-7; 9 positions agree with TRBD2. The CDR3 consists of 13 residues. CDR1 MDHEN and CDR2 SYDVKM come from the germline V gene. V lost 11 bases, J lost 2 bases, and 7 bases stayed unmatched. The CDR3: CAVLLAGAYEQYF. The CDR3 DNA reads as TGTGCCGTACTCTTAGCGGGAGCCTACGAGCAGTACTTC.

For the CDR3, the DNA is TGCAGCGTTGAAGAGGGGGGGTGGGAAAATGAGCAGTTCTTC. Its translation: CSVEEGGWENEQFF. J is TRBJ2-1 and V is TRBV29-1, with TRBD2 identical over 7 bases. From germline, CDR1 is SQVTM and CDR2 ANQGSEA. With V trimmed by 0 bases and J by 7 bases, 6 bases remained unmatched. The CDR3 loop spans 14 amino acids.

The CDR3 sequence is CASRSKLGGTETQYF. The CDR3 coding sequence is TGTGCCAGCAGGTCCAAACTCGGGGGGACAGAGACCCAGTACTTC. The chain joins TRBV25-1 to TRBJ2-5; 7 bases fit TRBD2. Germline V gene lookup returns CDR1 MGHDK and CDR2 SYGVNS. The CDR3 length is 15 residues. With 6 bases clipped from V and 4 bases from J, the junction kept 11 bases outside the gene matches.

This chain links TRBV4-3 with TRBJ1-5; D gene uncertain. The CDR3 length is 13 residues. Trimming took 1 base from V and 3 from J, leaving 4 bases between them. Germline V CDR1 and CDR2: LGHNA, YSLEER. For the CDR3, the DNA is TGCGCCAGCAGCCAAGGGGCCAATCAGCCCCAGCATTTT. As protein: CASSQGANQPQHF.

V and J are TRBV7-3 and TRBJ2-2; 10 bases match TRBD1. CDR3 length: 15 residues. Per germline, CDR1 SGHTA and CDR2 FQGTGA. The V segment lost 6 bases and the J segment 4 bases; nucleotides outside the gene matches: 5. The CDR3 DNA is TGTGCCAGCAGGGAGACAGGGGGCCTCACCGGGGAGCTGTTTTTT. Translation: CASRETGGLTGELFF.

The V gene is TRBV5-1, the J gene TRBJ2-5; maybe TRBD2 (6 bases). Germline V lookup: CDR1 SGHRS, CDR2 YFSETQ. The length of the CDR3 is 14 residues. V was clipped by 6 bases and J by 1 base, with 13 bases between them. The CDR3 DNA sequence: TGCGCCAGCACTAGCGATGCGGTCCAAGAGACCCAGTACTTC. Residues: CASTSDAVQETQYF.

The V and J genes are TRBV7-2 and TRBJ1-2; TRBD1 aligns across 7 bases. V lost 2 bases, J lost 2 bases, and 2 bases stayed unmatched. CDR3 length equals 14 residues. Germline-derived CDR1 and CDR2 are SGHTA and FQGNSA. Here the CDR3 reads CASSLTTGNYGYTF. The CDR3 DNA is TGTGCCAGCAGCTTAACGACAGGGAACTATGGCTACACCTTC.

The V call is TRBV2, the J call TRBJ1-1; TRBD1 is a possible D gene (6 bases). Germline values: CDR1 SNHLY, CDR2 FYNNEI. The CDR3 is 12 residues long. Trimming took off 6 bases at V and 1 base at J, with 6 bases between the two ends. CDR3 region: CASRGQNTEAFF. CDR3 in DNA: TGTGCCAGCAGGGGACAGAACACTGAAGCTTTCTTT.

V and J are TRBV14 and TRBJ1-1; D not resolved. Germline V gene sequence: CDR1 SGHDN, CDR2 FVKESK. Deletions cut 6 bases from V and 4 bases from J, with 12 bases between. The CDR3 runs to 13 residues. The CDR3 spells CASRESGVTEAFF. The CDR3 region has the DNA TGTGCCAGCAGGGAAAGCGGGGTCACTGAAGCTTTCTTT. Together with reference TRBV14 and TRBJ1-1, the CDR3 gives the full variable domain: EAGVTQFPSHSVIEKGQTVTLRCDPISGHDNLYWYRRVMGKEIKFLLHFVKESKQDESGMPNNRFLAERTGGTYSTLKVQPAELEDSGVYFCASRESGVTEAFFGQGTRLTVV.

Here the CDR3 reads CASTNRGQGAGANVLTF. The CDR3 nucleotides read TGTGCCAGTACTAACAGGGGACAGGGGGCTGGGGCCAACGTCCTGACTTTC. The V gene is TRBV19, the J gene TRBJ2-6; 11 bases match TRBD1. The CDR3 has 17 residues. V dropped 7 bases and J dropped 2; count of bases not matched to a gene: 7. CDR1 LNHDA and CDR2 SQIVND come from the germline V gene (reference sequence).

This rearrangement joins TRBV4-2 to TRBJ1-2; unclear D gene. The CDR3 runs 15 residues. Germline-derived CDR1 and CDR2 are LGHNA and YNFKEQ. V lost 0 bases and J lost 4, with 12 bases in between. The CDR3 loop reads CASSQDGEGSYGYTF. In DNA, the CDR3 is TGTGCCAGCAGCCAAGATGGTGAGGGTTCCTATGGCTACACCTTC.

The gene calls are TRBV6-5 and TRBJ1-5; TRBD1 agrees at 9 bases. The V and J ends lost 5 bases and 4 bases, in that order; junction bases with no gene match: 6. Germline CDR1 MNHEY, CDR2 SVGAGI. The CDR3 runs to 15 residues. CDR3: CASSTIQGANQPQHF. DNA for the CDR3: TGTGCCAGCAGTACGATACAGGGGGCAAATCAGCCCCAGCATTTT.

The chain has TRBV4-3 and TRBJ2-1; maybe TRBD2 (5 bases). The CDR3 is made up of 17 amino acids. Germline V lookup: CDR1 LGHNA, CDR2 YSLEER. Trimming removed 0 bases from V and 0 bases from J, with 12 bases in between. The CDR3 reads CASSQDDSRGSYNEQFF. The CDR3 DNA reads TGCGCCAGCAGCCAAGATGACTCTCGGGGCTCCTACAATGAGCAGTTCTTC.

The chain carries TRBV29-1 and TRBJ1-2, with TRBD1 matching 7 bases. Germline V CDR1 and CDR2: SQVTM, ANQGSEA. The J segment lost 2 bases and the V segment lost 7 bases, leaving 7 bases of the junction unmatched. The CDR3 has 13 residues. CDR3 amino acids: CSASSQGNYGYTF. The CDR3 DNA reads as TGCAGCGCATCATCACAGGGGAACTATGGCTACACCTTC.

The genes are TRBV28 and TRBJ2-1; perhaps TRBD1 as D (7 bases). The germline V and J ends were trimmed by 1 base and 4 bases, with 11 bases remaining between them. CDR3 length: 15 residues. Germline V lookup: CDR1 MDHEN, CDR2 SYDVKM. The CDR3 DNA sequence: TGTGCCAGCAGTTTATTAGCAGGGGGGTACAATGAGCAGTTCTTC. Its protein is CASSLLAGGYNEQFF. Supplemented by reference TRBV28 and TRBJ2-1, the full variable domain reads DVKVTQSSRYLVKRTGEKVFLECVQDMDHENMFWYRQDPGLGLRLIYFSYDVKMKEKGDIPEGYSVSREKKERFSLILESASTNQTSMYLCASSLLAGGYNEQFFGPGTRLTVL.

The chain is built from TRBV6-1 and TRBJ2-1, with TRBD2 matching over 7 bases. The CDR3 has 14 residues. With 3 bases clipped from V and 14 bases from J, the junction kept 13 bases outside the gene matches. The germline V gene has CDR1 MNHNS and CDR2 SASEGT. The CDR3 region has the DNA TGTGCCAGCAGTGATGAAACAAGGACTAGGGAAAAGTTCTTC. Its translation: CASSDETRTREKFF.

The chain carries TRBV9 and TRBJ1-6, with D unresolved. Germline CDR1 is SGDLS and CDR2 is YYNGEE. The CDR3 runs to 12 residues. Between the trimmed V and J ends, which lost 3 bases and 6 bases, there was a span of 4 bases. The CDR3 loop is CASSAVNSPLHF. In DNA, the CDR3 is TGTGCCAGCAGCGCCGTTAATTCACCCCTCCACTTT.

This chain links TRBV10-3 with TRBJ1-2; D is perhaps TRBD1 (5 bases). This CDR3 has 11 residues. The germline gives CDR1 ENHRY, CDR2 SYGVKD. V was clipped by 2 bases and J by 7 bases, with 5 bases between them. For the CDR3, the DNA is TGTGCCATCAGTGAGCAGGGTGGCTACACCTTC. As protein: CAISEQGGYTF.

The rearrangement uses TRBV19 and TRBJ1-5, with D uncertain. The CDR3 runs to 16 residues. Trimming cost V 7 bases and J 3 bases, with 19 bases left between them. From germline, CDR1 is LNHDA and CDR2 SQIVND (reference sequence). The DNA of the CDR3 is TGTGCCAGTACCAACCTGGCACAGCCCTACAATCAGCCCCAGCATTTT. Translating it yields CASTNLAQPYNQPQHF.

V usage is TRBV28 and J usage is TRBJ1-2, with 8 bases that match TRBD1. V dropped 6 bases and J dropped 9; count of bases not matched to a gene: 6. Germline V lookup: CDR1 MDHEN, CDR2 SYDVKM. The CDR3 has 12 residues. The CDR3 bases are TGTGCCAGCAGCGTTACAGGGGGAAGCTACACCTTC. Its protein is CASSVTGGSYTF.

The CDR3 here is CASSEAQYDGGYTF. The CDR3 nucleotides are TGTGCCAGCAGTGAAGCACAGTATGATGGGGGCTACACCTTC. The chain has TRBV6-1 and TRBJ1-2; D gene ambiguous. Trimming left V 0 bases short and J 8 bases short, with 13 bases between. CDR3 size: 14 residues. From germline, CDR1 is MNHNS and CDR2 SASEGT.

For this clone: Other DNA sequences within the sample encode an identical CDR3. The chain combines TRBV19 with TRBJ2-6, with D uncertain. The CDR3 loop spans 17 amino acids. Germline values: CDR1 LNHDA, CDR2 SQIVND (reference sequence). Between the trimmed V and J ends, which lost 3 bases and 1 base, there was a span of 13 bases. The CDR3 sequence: CASSITESLSGANVLTF. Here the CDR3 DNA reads TGTGCCAGTAGTATCACCGAAAGCCTATCTGGGGCCAACGTCCTGACTTTC.

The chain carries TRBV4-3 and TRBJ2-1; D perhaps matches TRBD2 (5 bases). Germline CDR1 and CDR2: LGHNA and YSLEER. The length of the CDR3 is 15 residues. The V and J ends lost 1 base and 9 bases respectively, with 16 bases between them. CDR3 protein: CASSQAWGTRAEQFF. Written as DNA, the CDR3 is TGCGCCAGCAGCCAAGCGTGGGGAACGCGGGCTGAGCAGTTCTTC.

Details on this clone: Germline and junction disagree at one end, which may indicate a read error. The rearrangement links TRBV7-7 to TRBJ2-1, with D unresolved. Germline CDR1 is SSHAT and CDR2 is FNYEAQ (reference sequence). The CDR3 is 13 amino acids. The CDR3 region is CASSFRSSDEQFF. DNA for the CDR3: TGTGCTAGCAGCTTTCGGTCCTCGGATGAGCAGTTCTTC.